The clone carrying this TCR beta chain was recorded only once. Its antigen remains unknown. The source of the sample is a study of Graves' ophthalmopathy and Graves' hyperthyroidism. Looking at the study overall: Stable hyperthyroidism denotes an absence of ophthalmopathy throughout 18 months of follow-up. Broader study findings: The model forecast ophthalmopathy progression, reaching 60% to 71% sensitivity and around 72% specificity. Blood also contained most of the expanded thyroid clonotypes above 0.001 frequency.

RNA served as the template for amplifying TCR beta CDR3 regions. Amplification began with first-round RT-PCR using HTBI primers, then second-round multiplex PCR was performed. TCRdb analysed the multiplex PCR reads with MiXCR anew, one entry per CDR3 protein. There are over a million distinct CDR3 sequences in the sample; about 36% occur only once, and roughly 10% lies in the top ten. Establishment of the diagnosis relied upon clinical symptoms, serum thyroxine, TRAb, thyroid ultrasound and orbital computed tomography. Germline lookup yields CDR1 SGHVS and CDR2 FNYEAQ. V shed 5 bases and J 5 bases; nucleotides not matched to a gene: 9. The CDR3 length is 16 residues.

This sequence was found in an adult man with Graves' hyperthyroidism. The chain employs TRBV7-6 and TRBJ2-5, with 12 positions matching TRBD2. The specimen was peripheral blood or thyroid tissue (not recorded which). The CDR3 DNA is TGTGCCAGCAGCCCTTGGACTAGCGGGACGTGGGAGACCCAGTACTTC. Translation gives CASSPWTSGTWETQYF. The whole variable domain, remainder taken from reference TRBV7-6 and TRBJ2-5, is GAGVSQSPRYKVTKRGQDVALRCDPISGHVSLYWYRQALGQGPEFLTYFNYEAQQDKSGLPNDRFSAERPEGSISTLTIQRTEQRDSAMYRCASSPWTSGTWETQYFGPGTRLLVL.